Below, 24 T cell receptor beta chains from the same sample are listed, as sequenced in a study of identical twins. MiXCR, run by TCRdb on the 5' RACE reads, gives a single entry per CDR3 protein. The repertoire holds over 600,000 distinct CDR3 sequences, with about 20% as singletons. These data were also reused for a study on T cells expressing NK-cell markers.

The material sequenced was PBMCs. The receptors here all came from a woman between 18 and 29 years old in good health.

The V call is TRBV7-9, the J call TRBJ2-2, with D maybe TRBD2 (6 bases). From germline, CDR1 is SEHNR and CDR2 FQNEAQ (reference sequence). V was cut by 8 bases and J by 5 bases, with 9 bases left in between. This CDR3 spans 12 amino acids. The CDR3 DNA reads TGTGCCAGCTGGGGGAGGACCGGGGAGCTGTTTTTT. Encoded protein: CASWGRTGELFF.

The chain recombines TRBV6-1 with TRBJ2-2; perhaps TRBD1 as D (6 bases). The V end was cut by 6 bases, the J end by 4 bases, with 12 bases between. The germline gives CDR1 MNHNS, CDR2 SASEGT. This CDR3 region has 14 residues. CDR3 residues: CASRTDSFTGELFF. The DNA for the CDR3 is TGTGCCAGCAGAACGGACAGTTTCACCGGGGAGCTGTTTTTT.

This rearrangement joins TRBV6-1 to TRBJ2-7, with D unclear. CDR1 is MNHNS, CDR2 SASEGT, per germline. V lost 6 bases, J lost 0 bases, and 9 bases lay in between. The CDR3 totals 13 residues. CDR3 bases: TGTGCCAGCAGGGCCTGGGGCTCCTACGAGCAGTACTTC. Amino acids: CASRAWGSYEQYF.

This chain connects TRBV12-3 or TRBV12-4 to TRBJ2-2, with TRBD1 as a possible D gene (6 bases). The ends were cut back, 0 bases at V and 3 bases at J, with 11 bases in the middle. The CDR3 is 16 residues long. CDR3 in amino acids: CASSLAAAGDTGELFF. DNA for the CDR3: TGTGCCAGCAGTTTAGCGGCCGCAGGGGACACCGGGGAGCTGTTTTTT.

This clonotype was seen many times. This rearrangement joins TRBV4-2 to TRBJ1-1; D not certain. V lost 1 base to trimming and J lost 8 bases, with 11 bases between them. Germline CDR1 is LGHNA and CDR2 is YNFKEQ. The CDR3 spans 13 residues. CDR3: CASSQGRREEAFF. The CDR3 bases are TGTGCCAGCAGCCAAGGCCGACGGGAGGAAGCTTTCTTT.

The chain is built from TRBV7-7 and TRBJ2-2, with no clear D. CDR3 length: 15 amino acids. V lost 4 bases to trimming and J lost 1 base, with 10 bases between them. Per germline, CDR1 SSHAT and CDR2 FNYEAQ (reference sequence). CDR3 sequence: CASSSLMGNTGELFF. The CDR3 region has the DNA TGTGCCAGCAGCTCCCTCATGGGGAACACCGGGGAGCTGTTTTTT.

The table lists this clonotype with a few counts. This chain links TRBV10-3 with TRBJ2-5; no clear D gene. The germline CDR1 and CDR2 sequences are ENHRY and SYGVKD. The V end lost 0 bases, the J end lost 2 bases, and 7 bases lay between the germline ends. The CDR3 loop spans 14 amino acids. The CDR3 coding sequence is TGTGCCATCAGTGAGTCGGCAAATCAAGAGACCCAGTACTTC. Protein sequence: CAISESANQETQYF.

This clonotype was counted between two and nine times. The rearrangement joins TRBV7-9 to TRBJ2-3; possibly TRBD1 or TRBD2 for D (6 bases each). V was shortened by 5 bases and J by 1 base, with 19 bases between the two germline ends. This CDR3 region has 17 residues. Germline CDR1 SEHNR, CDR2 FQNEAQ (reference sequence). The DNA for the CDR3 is TGTGCCAGCAGCAGAGATATTGGACAGCGGGGCACAGATACGCAGTATTTT. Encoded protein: CASSRDIGQRGTDTQYF.

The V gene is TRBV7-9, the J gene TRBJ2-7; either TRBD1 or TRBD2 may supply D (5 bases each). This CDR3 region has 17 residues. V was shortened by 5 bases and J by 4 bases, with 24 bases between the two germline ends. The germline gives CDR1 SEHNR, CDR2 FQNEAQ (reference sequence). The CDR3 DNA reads TGTGCCAGCAGCCATCCAACAATTCAGAGGGGCAGTTACGAGCAGTACTTC. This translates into CASSHPTIQRGSYEQYF.

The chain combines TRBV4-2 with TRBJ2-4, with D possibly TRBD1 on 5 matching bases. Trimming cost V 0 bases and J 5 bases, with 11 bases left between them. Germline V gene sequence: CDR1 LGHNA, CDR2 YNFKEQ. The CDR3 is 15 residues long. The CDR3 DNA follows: TGTGCCAGCAGCCAAGACTGGCAGGGCGAAAACATTCAGTACTTC. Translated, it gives CASSQDWQGENIQYF.

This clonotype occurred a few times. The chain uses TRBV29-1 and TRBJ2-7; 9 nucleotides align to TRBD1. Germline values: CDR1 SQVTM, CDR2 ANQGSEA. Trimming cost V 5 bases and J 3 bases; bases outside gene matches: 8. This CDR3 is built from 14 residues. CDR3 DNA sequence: TGCAGCGTTTTATCCTCGACAGGGGGCTACGAGCAGTACTTC. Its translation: CSVLSSTGGYEQYF.

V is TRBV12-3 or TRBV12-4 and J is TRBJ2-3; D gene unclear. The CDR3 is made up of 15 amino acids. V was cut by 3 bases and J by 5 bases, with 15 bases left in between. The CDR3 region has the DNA TGTGCCAGCAGTTTGACGGCGAGCGTCGGAGATACGCAGTATTTT. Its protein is CASSLTASVGDTQYF.

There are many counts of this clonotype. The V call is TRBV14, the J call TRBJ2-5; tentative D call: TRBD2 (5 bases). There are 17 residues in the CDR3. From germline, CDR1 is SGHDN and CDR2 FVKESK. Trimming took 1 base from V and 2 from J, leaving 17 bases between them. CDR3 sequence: CASSQGRRSLAQETQYF. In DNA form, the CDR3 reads TGTGCCAGCAGCCAAGGTCGGAGAAGCCTAGCACAAGAGACCCAGTACTTC.

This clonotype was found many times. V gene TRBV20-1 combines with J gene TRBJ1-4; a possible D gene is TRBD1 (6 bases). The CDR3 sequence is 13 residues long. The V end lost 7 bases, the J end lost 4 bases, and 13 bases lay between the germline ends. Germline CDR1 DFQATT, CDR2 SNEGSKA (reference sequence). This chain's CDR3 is CSVQGPGNEKLFF. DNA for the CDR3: TGCAGTGTCCAGGGGCCCGGTAATGAAAAACTGTTTTTT.

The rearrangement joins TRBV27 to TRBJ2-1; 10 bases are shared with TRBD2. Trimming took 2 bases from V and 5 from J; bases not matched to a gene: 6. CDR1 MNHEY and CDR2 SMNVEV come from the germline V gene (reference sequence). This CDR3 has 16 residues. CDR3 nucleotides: TGTGCCAGCAGTTTACTGGGACTAGCGAGTCACAATGAGCAGTTCTTC. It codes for CASSLLGLASHNEQFF.

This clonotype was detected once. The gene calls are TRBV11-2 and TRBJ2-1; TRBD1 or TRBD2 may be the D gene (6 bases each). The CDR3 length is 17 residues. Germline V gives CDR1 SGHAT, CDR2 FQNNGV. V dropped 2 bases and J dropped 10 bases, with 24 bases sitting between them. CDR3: CASSLLSGSGALGEQFF. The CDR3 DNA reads TGTGCCAGCAGCTTACTATCTGGGTCGGGGGCCTTGGGGGAGCAGTTCTTC.

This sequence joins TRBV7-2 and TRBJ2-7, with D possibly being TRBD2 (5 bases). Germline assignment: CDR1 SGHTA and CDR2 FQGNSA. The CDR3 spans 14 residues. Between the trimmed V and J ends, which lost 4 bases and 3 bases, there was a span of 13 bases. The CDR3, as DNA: TGTGCCAGCAGCTCGAGGGCATTCGTCTACGAGCAGTACTTC. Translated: CASSSRAFVYEQYF.

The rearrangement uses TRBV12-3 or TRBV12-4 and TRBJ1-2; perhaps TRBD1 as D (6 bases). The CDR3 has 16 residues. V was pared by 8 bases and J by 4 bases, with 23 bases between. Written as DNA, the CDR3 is TGTGCCAGCCAGACCCACAGGGTGAGGGGCCTCTATGGCTACACCTTC. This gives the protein CASQTHRVRGLYGYTF.

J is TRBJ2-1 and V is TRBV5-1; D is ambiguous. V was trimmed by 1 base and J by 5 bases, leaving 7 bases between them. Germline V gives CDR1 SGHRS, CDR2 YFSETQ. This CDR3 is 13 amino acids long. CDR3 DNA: TGCGCCAGCAGCTTGTTAGGGCACAATGAGCAGTTCTTC. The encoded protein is CASSLLGHNEQFF.

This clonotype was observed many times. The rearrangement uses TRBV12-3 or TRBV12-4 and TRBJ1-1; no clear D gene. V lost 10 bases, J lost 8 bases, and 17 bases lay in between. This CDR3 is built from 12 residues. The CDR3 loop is CATTFGGGEAFF. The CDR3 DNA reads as TGTGCCACCACGTTTGGCGGTGGAGAAGCTTTCTTT.

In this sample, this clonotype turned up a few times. For the CDR3, the DNA is TGTGCCAGCAGACTCGGACTAGCGGGGGTCATTGAGCAGTTCTTC. Translating gives CASRLGLAGVIEQFF. V is TRBV6-5 and J is TRBJ2-1; 13 bases are a match to TRBD2. Trimming at V came to 6 bases and at J to 9 bases, leaving 8 bases not matched to a gene. CDR1 is MNHEY and CDR2 is SVGAGI in the germline V gene. The CDR3 is made up of 15 amino acids.

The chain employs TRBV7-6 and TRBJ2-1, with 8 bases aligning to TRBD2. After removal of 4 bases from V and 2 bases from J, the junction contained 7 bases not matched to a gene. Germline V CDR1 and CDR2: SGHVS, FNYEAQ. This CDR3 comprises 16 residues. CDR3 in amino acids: CASSSGAGVPYNEQFF. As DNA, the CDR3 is TGTGCCAGCAGCTCGGGAGCGGGGGTACCCTACAATGAGCAGTTCTTC.

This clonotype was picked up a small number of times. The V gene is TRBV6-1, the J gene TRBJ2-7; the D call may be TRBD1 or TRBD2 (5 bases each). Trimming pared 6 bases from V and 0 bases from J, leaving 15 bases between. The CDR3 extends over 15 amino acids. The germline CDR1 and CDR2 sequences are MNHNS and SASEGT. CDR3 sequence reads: CASRGTGTVSYEQYF. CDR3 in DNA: TGTGCCAGCAGAGGTACCGGGACGGTCTCCTACGAGCAGTACTTC.

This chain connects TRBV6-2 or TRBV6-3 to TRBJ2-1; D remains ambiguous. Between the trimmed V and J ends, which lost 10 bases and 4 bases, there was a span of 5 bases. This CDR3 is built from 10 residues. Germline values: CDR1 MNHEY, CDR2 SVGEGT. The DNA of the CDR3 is TGTGCCACAAAGTACAATGAGCAGTTCTTC. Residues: CATKYNEQFF.